These 14 T cell receptor beta chains originate from one sample sequenced in a study of blood T cell repertoires in COVID-19. Assay used: immunoSEQ multiplex PCR; TCRdb lists only in-frame clones, some missing. This table holds over 110,000 clones, approximately 88% found once. Sequenced: peripheral blood. The receptors stem from a human donor in a cohort sampled during active COVID-19.

J is TRBJ2-5 and V is TRBV4-1; a possible D gene is TRBD1 (6 bases). Trimming took off 5 bases at V and 5 bases at J, with 21 bases between the two ends. This CDR3 is 16 amino acids long. From germline, CDR1 is MGHRA and CDR2 YSYEKL. The CDR3 is CASSGLLSGGRETQYF. CDR3 DNA: TGCGCCAGCAGCGGCCTTCTCAGTGGGGGCCGTGAGACCCAGTACTTC.

The V call is TRBV5-6, the J call TRBJ1-5; a possible D gene is TRBD1 (5 bases). Per the germline V gene, CDR1 is SGHDT and CDR2 is YYEEEE. Trimming stripped 4 bases from V and 7 bases from J, with 9 bases between. CDR3 length equals 12 residues. Here the CDR3 reads CASSHGGQPQHF. CDR3 nucleotide sequence: TGTGCCAGCAGCCATGGGGGGCAGCCCCAGCATTTT.

The V gene is TRBV14, the J gene TRBJ2-3; TRBD1 agrees at 9 bases. V was clipped by 3 bases and J by 2 bases; unmatched bases: 9. Germline-derived CDR1 and CDR2 are SGHDN and FVKESK. This CDR3 contains 17 residues. The CDR3 coding sequence is TGTGCCAGCAGCCAGGGCCCGGGACAGGGAGTCACAGATACGCAGTATTTT. Residues: CASSQGPGQGVTDTQYF.

The rearrangement uses TRBV6-6 and TRBJ2-1; TRBD1 might be the D (5 bases). Germline CDR1 MNHNY, CDR2 SVGAGI (reference sequence). The CDR3 sequence is 15 residues long. Trimming took 2 bases from V and 5 from J, leaving 13 bases between them. CDR3 sequence (DNA): TGTGCCAGCAGTTACGATGTCCCACAGGACAATGAGCAGTTCTTC. Its translation is CASSYDVPQDNEQFF.

This chain uses TRBV7-8 with TRBJ2-7, with D possibly matching TRBD1 (6 bases). Between the trimmed V and J ends, which lost 3 bases and 0 bases, there was a span of 12 bases. The CDR3 spans 15 residues. Germline V gives CDR1 SGHVS, CDR2 FQNEAQ. The CDR3 here is CASSFPQGNSYEQYF. CDR3 sequence (DNA): TGTGCCAGCAGCTTCCCACAGGGCAACTCCTACGAGCAGTACTTC.

The rearrangement joins TRBV4-2 to TRBJ2-5; 10 bases are shared with TRBD2. Per germline, CDR1 LGHNA and CDR2 YNFKEQ. The CDR3 is made up of 15 amino acids. Losses at the gene ends were 4 bases for V and 3 bases for J; bases not matched to a gene: 5. Written as DNA, the CDR3 is TGTGCCAGCAGCCTCGGACTAGCGGCAAAAGAGACCCAGTACTTC. As protein: CASSLGLAAKETQYF.

This chain links TRBV25-1 with TRBJ2-4; a weak D match, TRBD1 (5 bases). The CDR3 is 15 residues long. Between the trimmed V and J ends, which lost 3 bases and 0 bases, there was a span of 9 bases. Germline V gene data show CDR1 as MGHDK and CDR2 as SYGVNS. The CDR3 loop is CASSETVLAKNIQYF. The CDR3 DNA reads as TGTGCCAGCAGTGAGACAGTATTAGCCAAAAACATTCAGTACTTC.

This rearrangement joins TRBV18 to TRBJ1-3, with TRBD1 matching over 7 bases. The junction had 10 bases not matched to a gene; V was cut back by 0 bases and J by 2 bases. Germline CDR1 reads KGHSH; CDR2 reads LQKENI. This CDR3 region has 18 residues. The CDR3 sequence is CASSPPNSYRGTGNTIYF. The CDR3 nucleotides are TGTGCCAGCTCACCACCAAACTCTTACAGGGGCACTGGAAACACCATATATTTT.

The chain combines TRBV9 with TRBJ2-4; possible D gene TRBD2, 5 bases. The CDR3 length is 15 residues. The germline V gene has CDR1 SGDLS and CDR2 YYNGEE. The V and J ends lost 0 bases and 2 bases respectively, with 9 bases between them. CDR3 sequence: CASSVDGVPKNIQYF. CDR3 coding DNA: TGTGCCAGCAGCGTAGACGGGGTTCCCAAAAACATTCAGTACTTC.

The J gene is TRBJ2-5, the V gene TRBV6-1, with D maybe TRBD2 (7 bases). The CDR3 totals 15 residues. Germline V gene lookup returns CDR1 MNHNS and CDR2 SASEGT. The ends were cut back, 0 bases at V and 5 bases at J, with 13 bases in the middle. The CDR3 sequence is CASSEAGGHWETQYF. The CDR3 coding sequence is TGTGCCAGCAGTGAAGCGGGGGGGCATTGGGAGACCCAGTACTTC.

This rearrangement joins TRBV7-3 to TRBJ2-3, with 7 bases identical to TRBD1. Germline CDR1 and CDR2: SGHTA and FQGTGA. CDR3 length: 16 residues. V lost 5 bases to trimming and J lost 6 bases; unmatched junction nucleotides: 14. DNA of the CDR3: TGTGCCAGCAGCCCCCAGGCGACAGGGTTTGGGGATACGCAGTATTTT. Its protein product is CASSPQATGFGDTQYF.

The chain employs TRBV29-1 and TRBJ1-3; 7 nucleotides match TRBD1. V was clipped by 4 bases and J by 1 base; unmatched bases: 4. The CDR3 contains 14 residues. Germline CDR1 reads SQVTM; CDR2 reads ANQGSEA. This CDR3 reads CSVAAGGSGNTIYF. CDR3 DNA sequence: TGCAGCGTTGCCGCAGGGGGGTCTGGAAACACCATATATTTT.

The chain links TRBV7-9 to TRBJ1-3; 9 bases map to TRBD1. Per the germline V gene, CDR1 is SEHNR and CDR2 is FQNEAQ (reference sequence). CDR3 length equals 17 residues. The ends lost 3 bases at V and 6 bases at J; junction bases unmatched: 12. The CDR3 DNA reads TGTGCCAGCAGCTTTAGAGGAGCGACAGGGGGGAAAAACACCATATATTTT. Translation gives CASSFRGATGGKNTIYF. Combining the CDR3 with reference TRBV7-9 and TRBJ1-3 gives the whole variable domain DTGVSQNPRHKITKRGQNVTFRCDPISEHNRLYWYRQTLGQGPEFLTYFQNEAQLEKSRLLSDRFSAERPKGSFSTLEIQRTEQGDSAMYLCASSFRGATGGKNTIYFGEGSWLTVV.

V is TRBV19 and J is TRBJ1-2; the D is unclear. There are 12 residues in the CDR3. Per the germline V gene, CDR1 is LNHDA and CDR2 is SQIVND (reference sequence). V was cut by 5 bases and J by 5 bases, with 9 bases left in between. Here the CDR3 reads CASSRLGYGYTF. The CDR3 nucleotides are TGTGCCAGTAGTCGTCTCGGGTATGGCTACACCTTC. Complete variable domain (other parts from reference TRBV19 and TRBJ1-2): DGGITQSPKYLFRKEGQNVTLSCEQNLNHDAMYWYRQDPGQGLRLIYYSQIVNDFQKGDIAEGYSVSREKKESFPLTVTSAQKNPTAFYLCASSRLGYGYTFGSGTRLTVV.